This T cell receptor (beta chain) was retrieved from a study of post-analysis software for immune sequencing data. In the study overall: Recorded disease courses covered relapsing-remitting, secondary progressive and progressive-relapsing multiple sclerosis. Some patients had no subtype annotation. Overall study results and limits: Strong co-clustering by F measure was seen for same-batch samples. Patients used about 5 TRBV segments, including TRBV5-6, TRBV5-1 and TRBV20-1, more often than controls.

Unmatched junction bases numbered 3, after V lost 5 bases and J lost 5 bases. CDR3 length equals 15 residues. Included in the TCR beta cDNA libraries were unique molecular identifiers. Each sample of roughly 0.85 to 11 million input T cells yielded around 500,000 cDNA molecules, so each molecule approximated one T cell. TCRdb re-derived calls from the PCR reads in MiXCR, one entry per CDR3 protein. The table has 600,000 to 750,000 distinct CDR3 sequences, 55% to 70% seen once. The sample holds a few counts of this clonotype. Its antigen remains unknown. The chain recombines TRBV12-3 or TRBV12-4 with TRBJ2-1, with 13 bases that match TRBD2. The source material was blood. The receptor's source is a girl aged 2 to 10 with multiple sclerosis. CDR3 nucleotides: TGTGCCAGCAGTCGACTAGCGGGGGGTAACAATGAGCAGTTCTTC. This sequence encodes CASSRLAGGNNEQFF.